This T cell receptor (beta chain) was captured by sequencing in a study of patients and donors after allogeneic stem cell transplantation. TCRdb used MiXCR to reprocess the RT-PCR reads, holding one entry per CDR3 protein. The data show roughly 150,000 distinct CDR3 sequences, with approximately 22% seen just once and roughly 25% held by the top ten. CDR3 length equals 14 residues. Germline V gene lookup returns CDR1 SQVTM and CDR2 ANQGSEA. V was cut by 3 bases and J by 2 bases, with 14 bases left in between. The sample was blood, either unsorted or a sorted T cell fraction (not recorded which). The V call is TRBV29-1, the J call TRBJ2-7; D could derive from TRBD1 or TRBD2 (5 bases each). This receptor was obtained from a human donor who was either an allogeneic HSCT recipient or a stem cell or donor lymphocyte infusion donor (not recorded which). It is not recorded whose cells these are; they may come from a transplant donor. The CDR3 nucleotides read TGCAGCGTTGAGTGTCCGGGGCGCCCCTACGAGCAGTACTTC. Amino acids: CSVECPGRPYEQYF.